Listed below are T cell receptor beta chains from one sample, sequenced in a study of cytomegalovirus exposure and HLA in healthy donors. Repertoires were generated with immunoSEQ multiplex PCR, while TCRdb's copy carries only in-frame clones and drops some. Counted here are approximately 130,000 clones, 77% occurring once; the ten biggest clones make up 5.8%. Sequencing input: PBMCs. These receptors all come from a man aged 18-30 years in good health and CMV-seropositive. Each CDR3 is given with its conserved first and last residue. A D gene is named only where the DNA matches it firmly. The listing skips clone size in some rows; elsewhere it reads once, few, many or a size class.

CDR3nt: TGCGCCAGCAGCTTGAGACAGGGCACAGATACGCAGTATTTT
CDR3aa: CASSLRQGTDTQYF
d_gene: -
v_gene: TRBV5-1
j_gene: TRBJ2-3
abundance: once

CDR3nt: TGTGCCAGCAGTTACAGGCGACTAGCGGGGAAAGAGACCCAGTACTTC
CDR3aa: CASSYRRLAGKETQYF
d_gene: TRBD2
v_gene: TRBV6-5
j_gene: TRBJ2-5
abundance: once

CDR3nt: TGTGCCAGCAGTGAGACTGCTGGGGCCAACGTCCTGACTTTC
CDR3aa: CASSETAGANVLTF
d_gene: -
v_gene: TRBV2
j_gene: TRBJ2-6
abundance: few

CDR3nt: TGCGCCAGCAGCACTCCGGGACAGGGGAATAATGAGCAGTTCTTC
CDR3aa: CASSTPGQGNNEQFF
d_gene: TRBD1
v_gene: TRBV4-1
j_gene: TRBJ2-1
abundance: -

CDR3nt: TGTGCCAGCTCGGAGGGGTTTCGGGACGAGCAGTACTTC
CDR3aa: CASSEGFRDEQYF
d_gene: -
v_gene: TRBV28
j_gene: TRBJ2-7
abundance: few

CDR3nt: TGTGCCAGCCACCCTCCTACTAACTATGGCTACACCTTC
CDR3aa: CASHPPTNYGYTF
d_gene: -
v_gene: TRBV6-1
j_gene: TRBJ1-2
abundance: -

CDR3nt: TGTGCCAGCAGCGAACGGGACATCTTGAACACTGAAGCTTTCTTT
CDR3aa: CASSERDILNTEAFF
d_gene: -
v_gene: TRBV5-4
j_gene: TRBJ1-1
abundance: -

CDR3nt: TGCGCCAGCAGCCAAGAAGGGGGAAACACTGAAGCTTTCTTT
CDR3aa: CASSQEGGNTEAFF
d_gene: -
v_gene: TRBV4-1
j_gene: TRBJ1-1
abundance: many

CDR3nt: TGTGCCAGCAGCAGGGGACTAGCTATCGGGGAGCTGTTTTTT
CDR3aa: CASSRGLAIGELFF
d_gene: TRBD2
v_gene: TRBV7-9
j_gene: TRBJ2-2
abundance: few

CDR3nt: TGCAGCGTTAGAGGGACTAGTGGTGAGCAGTTCTTC
CDR3aa: CSVRGTSGEQFF
d_gene: TRBD2
v_gene: TRBV29-1
j_gene: TRBJ2-1
abundance: -

CDR3nt: TGTGCCAGCAGCTTGGGTAGCGGGGGATCGGAGACCCAGTACTTC
CDR3aa: CASSLGSGGSETQYF
d_gene: TRBD2
v_gene: TRBV5-4
j_gene: TRBJ2-5
abundance: -

CDR3nt: TGTGCCAGCAGCTCCCCTGACAGAAACAATGAGCAGTTCTTC
CDR3aa: CASSSPDRNNEQFF
d_gene: -
v_gene: TRBV11-3
j_gene: TRBJ2-1
abundance: once

CDR3nt: TGCGCCAGCAGCCAAATTACAGGGGTGACAGAGACCCAGTACTTC
CDR3aa: CASSQITGVTETQYF
d_gene: TRBD1
v_gene: TRBV5-1
j_gene: TRBJ2-5
abundance: -

CDR3nt: TGTTCCAGCAGCTTAGTTCGGTCGTCCTCTGGAAACACCATATATTTT
CDR3aa: CSSSLVRSSSGNTIYF
d_gene: -
v_gene: TRBV7-9
j_gene: TRBJ1-3
abundance: -

CDR3nt: TGTGCCACCAGCAGAGATATCGGGGGGACCGGGGAGCTGTTTTTT
CDR3aa: CATSRDIGGTGELFF
d_gene: TRBD2
v_gene: TRBV15
j_gene: TRBJ2-2
abundance: -

CDR3nt: TGTGCCATCAGTGGAGGGACAGGAGGAGCAGATACGCAGTATTTT
CDR3aa: CAISGGTGGADTQYF
d_gene: TRBD1
v_gene: TRBV10-3
j_gene: TRBJ2-3
abundance: -

CDR3nt: TGTGCCAGCAGTATCTCACTAGGCTACAATGAGCAGTTCTTC
CDR3aa: CASSISLGYNEQFF
d_gene: -
v_gene: TRBV27
j_gene: TRBJ2-1
abundance: -

CDR3nt: TGTGCCTGGGGGACTAGCGGCACAGATACGCAGTATTTT
CDR3aa: CAWGTSGTDTQYF
d_gene: TRBD2
v_gene: TRBV30
j_gene: TRBJ2-3
abundance: -

CDR3nt: TGTGCCAGCAGCTTAGTTAGCGGGGGGGCCTACGAGCAGTACTTC
CDR3aa: CASSLVSGGAYEQYF
d_gene: TRBD2
v_gene: TRBV7-2
j_gene: TRBJ2-7
abundance: -

CDR3nt: TGTGCCAGCAGCATCCACCCCATTCCTAACGGGTTCGCAGATACGCAGTATTTT
CDR3aa: CASSIHPIPNGFADTQYF
d_gene: -
v_gene: TRBV9
j_gene: TRBJ2-3
abundance: -

CDR3nt: TGCGCCAGCAGCCACGAGGGACAGGGGCCACACGTGCTGTTTTTT
CDR3aa: CASSHEGQGPHVLFF
d_gene: TRBD1
v_gene: TRBV4-1
j_gene: TRBJ2-2
abundance: -

CDR3nt: TGCGCCAGCAGCTTGGTGCCTAGCGGGGCAAACTACAATGAGCAGTTCTTC
CDR3aa: CASSLVPSGANYNEQFF
d_gene: TRBD2
v_gene: TRBV5-1
j_gene: TRBJ2-1
abundance: -

CDR3nt: TGTGCCAGCAGTGTGTCGGACAGCTACGAGCAGTACTTC
CDR3aa: CASSVSDSYEQYF
d_gene: -
v_gene: TRBV6-1
j_gene: TRBJ2-7
abundance: -

CDR3nt: TGTGCCAGCAGCCCAGGGACAGGGGGCACGAACACTGAAGCTTTCTTT
CDR3aa: CASSPGTGGTNTEAFF
d_gene: TRBD1
v_gene: TRBV7-9
j_gene: TRBJ1-1
abundance: -

CDR3nt: TGTGCCATCAGTGGGGCGGGAGGTATGGATGAGCAGTTCTTC
CDR3aa: CAISGAGGMDEQFF
d_gene: TRBD2
v_gene: TRBV10-3
j_gene: TRBJ2-1
abundance: few

CDR3nt: TGTGCCAGCTCACCAGGACTAGCGGGGGCCTTAACCTACGAGCAGTACTTC
CDR3aa: CASSPGLAGALTYEQYF
d_gene: TRBD2
v_gene: TRBV18
j_gene: TRBJ2-7
abundance: once

CDR3nt: TGTGCCTGGGGGACAGTCCAGAGGGAGACCCAGTACTTC
CDR3aa: CAWGTVQRETQYF
d_gene: TRBD1
v_gene: TRBV30
j_gene: TRBJ2-5
abundance: -

CDR3nt: TGTGCCAGCAGCGTAGGTAACGGGGGGCCCCAAGAGACCCAGTACTTC
CDR3aa: CASSVGNGGPQETQYF
d_gene: -
v_gene: TRBV9
j_gene: TRBJ2-5
abundance: once

CDR3nt: TGCGCCAGCAGCCACTTAGGGGGGGCGAGAACTGAAGCTTTCTTT
CDR3aa: CASSHLGGARTEAFF
d_gene: -
v_gene: TRBV4-1
j_gene: TRBJ1-1
abundance: -

CDR3nt: TGTGCCTGGAGTAAAAGTTGGGGGACTTCCCCACAAGAGACCCAGTACTTC
CDR3aa: CAWSKSWGTSPQETQYF
d_gene: -
v_gene: TRBV30
j_gene: TRBJ2-5
abundance: -

CDR3nt: TGTGCCAGCCTAGCGGGAGTGGCGGAGACCCAGTACTTC
CDR3aa: CASLAGVAETQYF
d_gene: TRBD2
v_gene: TRBV6-1
j_gene: TRBJ2-5
abundance: -

CDR3nt: TGCGCCAGCAGCCAAGATGTATCGGCTAGCGGGGGTGACAATGAGCAGTTCTTC
CDR3aa: CASSQDVSASGGDNEQFF
d_gene: TRBD2
v_gene: TRBV4-1
j_gene: TRBJ2-1
abundance: -

CDR3nt: TGTGCCAGCAGCCGATGGACAGGGGGAACCGGGGAGCTGTTTTTT
CDR3aa: CASSRWTGGTGELFF
d_gene: TRBD1
v_gene: TRBV14
j_gene: TRBJ2-2
abundance: once

CDR3nt: TGTGCCATCAGTGCCCAGCGGGAGACCCAGTACTTC
CDR3aa: CAISAQRETQYF
d_gene: -
v_gene: TRBV10-3
j_gene: TRBJ2-5
abundance: -

CDR3nt: TGTGCCAGCAGCAACAGGGCTCTCTCTGGGGCCAACGTCCTGACTTTC
CDR3aa: CASSNRALSGANVLTF
d_gene: -
v_gene: TRBV28
j_gene: TRBJ2-6
abundance: -

CDR3nt: TGTGCCAGCACAGCGGGACAGGGGGTCGGAATCTCCCCCTACGAGCAGTACTTC
CDR3aa: CASTAGQGVGISPYEQYF
d_gene: TRBD1
v_gene: TRBV27
j_gene: TRBJ2-7
abundance: -

CDR3nt: TGTGCCAGCAGCTTAAGTATAGGACAGTTTTATAATTCACCCCTCCACTTT
CDR3aa: CASSLSIGQFYNSPLHF
d_gene: -
v_gene: TRBV7-8
j_gene: TRBJ1-6
abundance: -

CDR3nt: TGTGCCAGCAGCTTGGGGGGGCGCCAGCCCCAGCATTTT
CDR3aa: CASSLGGRQPQHF
d_gene: -
v_gene: TRBV5-6
j_gene: TRBJ1-5
abundance: -

CDR3nt: TGCGCCAGCAGTGAGGTAAGGGACAGGAAGAATGAGCAGTTCTTC
CDR3aa: CASSEVRDRKNEQFF
d_gene: TRBD1
v_gene: TRBV10-2
j_gene: TRBJ2-1
abundance: -